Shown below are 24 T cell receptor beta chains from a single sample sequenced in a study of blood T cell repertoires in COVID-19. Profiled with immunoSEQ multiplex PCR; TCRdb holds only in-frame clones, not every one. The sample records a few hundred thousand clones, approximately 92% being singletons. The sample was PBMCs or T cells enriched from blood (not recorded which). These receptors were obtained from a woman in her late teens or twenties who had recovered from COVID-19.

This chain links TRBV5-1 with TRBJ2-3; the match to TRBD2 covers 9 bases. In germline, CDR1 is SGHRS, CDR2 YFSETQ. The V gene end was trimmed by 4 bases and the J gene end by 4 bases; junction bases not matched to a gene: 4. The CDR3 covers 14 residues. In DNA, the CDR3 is TGCGCCAGCAGCCTGGGGACTAGCTCAGATACGCAGTATTTT. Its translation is CASSLGTSSDTQYF.

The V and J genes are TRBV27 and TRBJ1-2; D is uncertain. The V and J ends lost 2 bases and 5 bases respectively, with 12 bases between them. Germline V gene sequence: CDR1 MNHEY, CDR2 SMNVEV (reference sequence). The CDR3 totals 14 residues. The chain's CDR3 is CASSLRGLGYGYTF. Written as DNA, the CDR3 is TGTGCCAGCAGTTTACGAGGTCTCGGATATGGCTACACCTTC.

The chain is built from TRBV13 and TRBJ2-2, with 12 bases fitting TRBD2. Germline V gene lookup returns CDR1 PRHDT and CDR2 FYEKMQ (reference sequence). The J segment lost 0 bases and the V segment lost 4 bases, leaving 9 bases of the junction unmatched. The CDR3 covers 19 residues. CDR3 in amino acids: CASSSRTSGGNPNTGELFF. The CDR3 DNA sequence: TGTGCCAGCAGCTCCAGAACTAGCGGGGGGAACCCGAACACCGGGGAGCTGTTTTTT.

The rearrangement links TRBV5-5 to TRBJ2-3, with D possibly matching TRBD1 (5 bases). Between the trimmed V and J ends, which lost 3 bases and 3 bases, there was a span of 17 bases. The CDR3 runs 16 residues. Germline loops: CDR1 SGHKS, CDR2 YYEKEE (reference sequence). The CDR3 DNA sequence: TGTGCCAGCAGCTGGGGCGTGAACCCTTCGACAGATACGCAGTATTTT. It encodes CASSWGVNPSTDTQYF. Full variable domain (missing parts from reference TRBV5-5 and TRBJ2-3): DAGVTQSPTHLIKTRGQQVTLRCSPISGHKSVSWYQQVLGQGPQFIFQYYEKEERGRGNFPDRFSARQFPNYSSELNVNALLLGDSALYLCASSWGVNPSTDTQYFGPGTRLTVL.

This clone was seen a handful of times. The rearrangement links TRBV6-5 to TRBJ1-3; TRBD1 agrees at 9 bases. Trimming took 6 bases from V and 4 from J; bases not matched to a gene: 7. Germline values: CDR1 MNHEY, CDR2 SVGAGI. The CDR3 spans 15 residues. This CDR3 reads CASRPGTGRGNTIYF. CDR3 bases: TGTGCCAGCAGGCCCGGGACAGGGAGAGGAAACACCATATATTTT.

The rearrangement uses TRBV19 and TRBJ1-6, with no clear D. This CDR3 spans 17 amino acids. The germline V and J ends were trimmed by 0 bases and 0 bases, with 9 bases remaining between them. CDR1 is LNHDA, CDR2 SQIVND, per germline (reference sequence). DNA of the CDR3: TGTGCCAGTAGTATAGAGGCCGCCAGCTCCTATAATTCACCCCTCCACTTT. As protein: CASSIEAASSYNSPLHF.

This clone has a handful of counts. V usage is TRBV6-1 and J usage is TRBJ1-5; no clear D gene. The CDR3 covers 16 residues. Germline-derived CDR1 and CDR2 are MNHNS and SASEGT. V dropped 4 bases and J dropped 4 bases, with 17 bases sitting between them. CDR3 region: CASSVGLAIPNQPQHF. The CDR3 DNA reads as TGTGCCAGCAGTGTCGGACTGGCGATACCTAATCAGCCCCAGCATTTT.

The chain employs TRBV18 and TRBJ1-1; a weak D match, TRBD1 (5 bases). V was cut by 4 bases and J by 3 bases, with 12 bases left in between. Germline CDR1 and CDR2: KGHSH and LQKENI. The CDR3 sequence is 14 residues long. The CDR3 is CASSLGGMDTEAFF. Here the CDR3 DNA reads TGTGCCAGCTCACTCGGGGGGATGGACACTGAAGCTTTCTTT.

This chain's CDR3 is CASSLVDRGLSGNTIYF. As DNA, the CDR3 is TGTGCCAGCAGCTTAGTGGACAGGGGGCTATCTGGAAACACCATATATTTT. The rearrangement uses TRBV7-6 and TRBJ1-3; 11 bases align to TRBD1. CDR3 length: 17 amino acids. Germline V gene lookup returns CDR1 SGHVS and CDR2 FNYEAQ. V lost 1 base and J lost 1; bases outside the gene matches: 3.

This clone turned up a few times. Here the CDR3 DNA reads TGTGCCAGCACTAACCGGGACAGGGATTCTAACTATGGCTACACCTTC. Its protein product is CASTNRDRDSNYGYTF. The genes are TRBV28 and TRBJ1-2, with 9 positions matching TRBD1. J was trimmed by 0 bases and V by 7 bases; bases with no gene match: 9. The length of the CDR3 is 16 residues. Germline V gives CDR1 MDHEN, CDR2 SYDVKM.

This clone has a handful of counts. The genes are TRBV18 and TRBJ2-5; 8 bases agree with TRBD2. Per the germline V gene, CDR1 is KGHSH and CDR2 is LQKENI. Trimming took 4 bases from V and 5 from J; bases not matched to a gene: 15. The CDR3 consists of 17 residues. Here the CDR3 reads CASSRTPLSGGPETQYF. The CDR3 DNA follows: TGTGCCAGCTCACGGACCCCGCTATCGGGGGGGCCGGAGACCCAGTACTTC.

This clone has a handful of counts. CDR3 loop: CASSFRPGVAYTF. The CDR3, as DNA: TGTGCCAGCAGTTTTAGGCCAGGGGTTGCCTACACCTTC. V and J are TRBV27 and TRBJ1-2, with D possibly matching TRBD1 (6 bases). Germline V gene lookup returns CDR1 MNHEY and CDR2 SMNVEV (reference sequence). Trimming shortened V by 3 bases and J by 10 bases, and 15 bases separated the two germline ends. This CDR3 spans 13 amino acids.

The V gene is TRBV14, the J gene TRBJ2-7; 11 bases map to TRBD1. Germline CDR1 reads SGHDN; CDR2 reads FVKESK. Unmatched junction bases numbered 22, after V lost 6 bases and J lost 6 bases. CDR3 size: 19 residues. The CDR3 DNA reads TGTGCCAGCAGTCGAACCCGGACAGGGGGCGTTTATGGGGACGGCGAGCAGTACTTC. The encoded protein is CASSRTRTGGVYGDGEQYF.

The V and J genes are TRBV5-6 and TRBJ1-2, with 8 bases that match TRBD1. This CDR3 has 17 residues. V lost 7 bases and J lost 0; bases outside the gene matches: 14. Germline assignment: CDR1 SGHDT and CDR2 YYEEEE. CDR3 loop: CASRADRALLANYGYTF. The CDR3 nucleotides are TGTGCCAGCCGAGCGGACAGGGCCCTCTTAGCTAACTATGGCTACACCTTC.

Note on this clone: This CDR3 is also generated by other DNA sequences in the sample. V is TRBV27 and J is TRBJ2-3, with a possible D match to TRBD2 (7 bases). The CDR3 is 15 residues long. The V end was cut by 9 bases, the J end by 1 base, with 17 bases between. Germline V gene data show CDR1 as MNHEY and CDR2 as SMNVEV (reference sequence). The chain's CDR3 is CASSLGGVGTDTQYF. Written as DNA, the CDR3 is TGTGCCAGTTCCCTAGGGGGGGTAGGCACAGATACGCAGTATTTT.

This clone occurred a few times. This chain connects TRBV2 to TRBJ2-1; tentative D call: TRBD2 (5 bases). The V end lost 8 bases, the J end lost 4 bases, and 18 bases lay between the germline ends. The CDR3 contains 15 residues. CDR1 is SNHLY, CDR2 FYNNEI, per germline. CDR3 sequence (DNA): TGTGCCAGCCCCCTCGGGTCGTCGGGGTACAATGAGCAGTTCTTC. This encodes CASPLGSSGYNEQFF.

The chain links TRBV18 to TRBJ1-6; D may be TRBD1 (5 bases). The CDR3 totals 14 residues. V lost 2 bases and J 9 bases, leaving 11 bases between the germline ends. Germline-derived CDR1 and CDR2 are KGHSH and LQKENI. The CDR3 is CASSPSGDSSPLHF. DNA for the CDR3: TGTGCCAGCTCACCATCGGGGGATAGTTCACCCCTCCACTTT.

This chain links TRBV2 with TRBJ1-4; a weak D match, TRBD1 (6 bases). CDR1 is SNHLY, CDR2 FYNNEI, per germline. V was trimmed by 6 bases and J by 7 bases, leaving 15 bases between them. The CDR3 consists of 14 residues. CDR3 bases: TGTGCCAGCAGGAAACAGGGTGGGAGTGAAAAACTGTTTTTT. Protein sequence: CASRKQGGSEKLFF. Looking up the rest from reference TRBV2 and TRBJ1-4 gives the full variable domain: EPEVTQTPSHQVTQMGQEVILRCVPISNHLYFYWYRQILGQKVEFLVSFYNNEISEKSEIFDDQFSVERPDGSNFTLKIRSTKLEDSAMYFCASRKQGGSEKLFFGSGTQLSVL.

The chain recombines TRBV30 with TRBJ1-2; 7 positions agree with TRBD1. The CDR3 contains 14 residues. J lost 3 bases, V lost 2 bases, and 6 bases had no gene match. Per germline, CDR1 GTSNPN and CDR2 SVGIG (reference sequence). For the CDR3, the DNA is TGTGCCTGGAGTTACGGACAGGTACACTATGGCTACACCTTC. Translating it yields CAWSYGQVHYGYTF.

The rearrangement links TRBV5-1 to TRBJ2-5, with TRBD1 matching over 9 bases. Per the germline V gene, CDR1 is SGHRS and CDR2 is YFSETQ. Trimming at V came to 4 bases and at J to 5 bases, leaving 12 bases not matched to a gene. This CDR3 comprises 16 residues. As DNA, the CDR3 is TGCGCCAGCAGCGAAACACTACAGGGGGCGTATGAGACCCAGTACTTC. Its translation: CASSETLQGAYETQYF.

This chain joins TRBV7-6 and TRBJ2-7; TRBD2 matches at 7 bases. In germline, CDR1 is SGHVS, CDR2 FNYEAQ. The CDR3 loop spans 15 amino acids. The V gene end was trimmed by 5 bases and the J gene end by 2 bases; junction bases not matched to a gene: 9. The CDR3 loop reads CASSPSLAATYEQYF. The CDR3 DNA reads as TGTGCCAGCAGCCCATCCCTAGCGGCGACCTACGAGCAGTACTTC.

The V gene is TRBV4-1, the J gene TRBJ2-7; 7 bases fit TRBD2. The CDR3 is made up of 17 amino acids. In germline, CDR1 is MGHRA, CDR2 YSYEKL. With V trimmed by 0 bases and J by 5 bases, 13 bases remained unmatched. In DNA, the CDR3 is TGCGCCAGCAGCCAAGATTCACGTTTTGCGGGGGTCCACGAGCAGTACTTC. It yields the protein CASSQDSRFAGVHEQYF.

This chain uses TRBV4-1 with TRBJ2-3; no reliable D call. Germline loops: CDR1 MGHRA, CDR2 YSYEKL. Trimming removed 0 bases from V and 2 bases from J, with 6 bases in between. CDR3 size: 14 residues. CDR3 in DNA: TGCGCCAGCAGCCAAGATTTCTCCACAGATACGCAGTATTTT. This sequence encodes CASSQDFSTDTQYF.

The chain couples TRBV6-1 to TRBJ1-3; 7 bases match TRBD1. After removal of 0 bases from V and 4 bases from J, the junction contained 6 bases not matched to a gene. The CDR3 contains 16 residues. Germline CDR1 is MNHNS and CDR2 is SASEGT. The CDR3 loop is CASSEARAGGGNTIYF. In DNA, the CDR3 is TGTGCCAGCAGTGAAGCAAGGGCAGGGGGAGGAAACACCATATATTTT.